A selection of T cell receptor beta chains follows, all from one sample in a study of cytomegalovirus exposure and HLA in healthy donors. TCRdb's copy holds only in-frame clones and misses some; the assay was immunoSEQ multiplex PCR. Here the sample spans about 130,000 clones, roughly 90% being singletons. The sample comprised PBMCs. The receptors come from a woman between 18 and 30 years old in good health and CMV-seronegative. The CDR3 runs from the conserved cysteine through the conserved F or W. Each record gives: clone size, D gene, V gene, J gene, CDR3 protein, CDR3 DNA. A D gene is named only where the DNA matches it firmly. Rows give clone size only sometimes, using once, few, many, or a class for an expanded clone.

>NA|TRBD2|TRBV4-2|TRBJ2-7
CASSQEFGLDSYEQYF
TGTGCCAGCAGCCAAGAATTCGGACTAGATTCCTACGAGCAGTACTTC
>NA|TRBD1|TRBV5-6|TRBJ1-5
CASSLGTGAQPQHF
TGTGCCAGCAGCTTGGGGACAGGGGCCCAGCCCCAGCATTTT
>NA|NA|TRBV2|TRBJ1-2
CASRGALSRGYTF
TGTGCCAGCAGGGGGGCTCTCAGTCGGGGCTACACCTTC
>NA|TRBD1|TRBV4-1|TRBJ2-5
CASSQGVGQGFTRETQYF
TGCGCCAGCAGCCAAGGAGTGGGACAGGGCTTTACACGAGAGACCCAGTACTTC
>NA|TRBD1|TRBV6-1|TRBJ2-5
CASRIETGGLETQYF
TGTGCCAGCAGAATAGAGACAGGGGGCTTGGAGACCCAGTACTTC
>NA|TRBD2|TRBV10-1|TRBJ2-3
CASSLAGVTDTQYF
TGCGCCAGCAGCTTAGCGGGAGTTACAGATACGCAGTATTTT
>NA|TRBD2|TRBV19|TRBJ2-2
CASSIAVAGGRSSRLFF
TGTGCCAGTAGTATAGCGGTAGCGGGTGGGCGGTCAAGTAGGCTGTTTTTT
>NA|NA|TRBV15|TRBJ1-5
CATSRDAAGDQPQHF
TGTGCCACCAGCAGAGACGCCGCGGGGGATCAGCCCCAGCATTTT
>NA|TRBD1|TRBV18|TRBJ2-2
CASSLDRGVTGELFF
TGTGCCAGCTCGCTCGACAGGGGGGTCACCGGGGAGCTGTTTTTT
>NA|TRBD2|TRBV5-1|TRBJ2-1
CASTLSGGLYNEQFF
TGCGCCAGCACCTTGAGCGGGGGGCTCTACAATGAGCAGTTCTTC
>once|NA|TRBV7-8|TRBJ1-1
CASSLLPRLRGNTEAFF
TGTGCCAGCAGCTTACTGCCTCGGCTTCGCGGGAACACTGAAGCTTTCTTT
>NA|NA|TRBV7-9|TRBJ2-2
CASSLSLGGNTGELFF
TGTGCCAGCAGCTTATCCCTCGGCGGGAACACCGGGGAGCTGTTTTTT
>NA|NA|TRBV2|TRBJ2-1
CASRILTDYNEQFF
TGTGCCAGCAGGATTCTGACAGATTACAATGAGCAGTTCTTC
>NA|TRBD2|TRBV5-1|TRBJ2-5
CASSLVALAGEETQYF
TGCGCCAGCAGCTTGGTAGCGCTAGCGGGAGAAGAGACCCAGTACTTC
>NA|NA|TRBV7-2|TRBJ2-1
CATAQAGNEQFF
TGTGCCACGGCCCAGGCGGGCAATGAGCAGTTCTTC
>NA|TRBD1|TRBV27|TRBJ1-1
CASKPFRTGFATEAFF
TGTGCCAGCAAGCCGTTCCGGACAGGCTTTGCCACTGAAGCTTTCTTT
>NA|TRBD2|TRBV19|TRBJ2-3
CASNRVAGTTDTQYF
TGTGCCAGTAATCGGGTAGCGGGAACCACAGATACGCAGTATTTT
>NA|TRBD2|TRBV5-1|TRBJ2-3
CASSRTSGIGTQYF
TGCGCCAGCAGCCGGACTAGCGGGATCGGGACGCAGTATTTT
>NA|TRBD1|TRBV5-4|TRBJ1-4
CASSSRTGSRTNEKLFF
TGTGCCAGCAGCTCGCGGACAGGGAGTAGAACTAATGAAAAACTGTTTTTT
>once|TRBD1|TRBV15|TRBJ2-7
CATSRSQGADEQYF
TGTGCCACCAGCAGATCACAGGGGGCGGACGAGCAGTACTTC
>NA|TRBD1|TRBV28|TRBJ1-4
CASKTGGEKLFF
TGTGCCAGCAAAACAGGGGGCGAAAAACTGTTTTTT
>NA|TRBD1|TRBV4-2|TRBJ2-7
CASSQTGTGDEQYF
TGTGCCAGCAGCCAAACCGGGACAGGGGACGAGCAGTACTTC
>once|NA|TRBV28|TRBJ1-5
CASSLRQINQPQHF
TGTGCCAGCAGTCTCAGACAGATCAATCAGCCCCAGCATTTT
>NA|NA|TRBV19|TRBJ1-2
CASSMGRPADGYTF
TGTGCCAGTAGTATGGGGCGGCCGGCAGATGGCTACACCTTC
>many|TRBD2|TRBV7-9|TRBJ2-7
CASSSPGLAREQYF
TGTGCCAGCAGCTCGCCGGGACTAGCTCGGGAGCAGTACTTC
>NA|TRBD1|TRBV28|TRBJ1-1
CASTYSRADRGVNTEAFF
TGTGCCAGCACCTACTCTAGGGCCGACAGGGGAGTGAACACTGAAGCTTTCTTT
>NA|TRBD1|TRBV30|TRBJ2-7
CACSGTGTYEQYF
TGTGCCTGCTCCGGGACAGGGACCTACGAGCAGTACTTC
>NA|NA|TRBV5-8|TRBJ2-1
CASRNANWAHSYNEQFF
TGTGCCAGCAGAAATGCGAATTGGGCCCACTCCTACAATGAGCAGTTCTTC
>NA|NA|TRBV7-9|TRBJ2-2
CASSPSGNTGELFF
TGTGCCAGCAGCCCGTCCGGGAACACCGGGGAGCTGTTTTTT
>medium-sized|NA|TRBV6-6|TRBJ2-7
CASSYGGNEQYF
TGTGCCAGCAGTTACGGAGGGAACGAGCAGTACTTC
>few|TRBD1|TRBV7-2|TRBJ2-7
CASSYDRGRNEQYF
TGTGCCAGCAGCTATGACAGGGGGCGTAACGAGCAGTACTTC
>NA|NA|TRBV25-1|TRBJ2-2
CASSEYAGTGELFF
TGTGCCAGCAGTGAATATGCGGGCACCGGGGAGCTGTTTTTT
>NA|NA|TRBV19|TRBJ2-7
CASSIGGLDEQYF
TGTGCCAGTAGTATCGGGGGGCTCGACGAGCAGTACTTC
>NA|NA|TRBV19|TRBJ2-3
CASSIDRGDTQYF
TGTGCCAGTAGTATAGATAGGGGAGATACGCAGTATTTT
>once|TRBD1|TRBV5-6|TRBJ1-3
CASSLATGFNTIYF
TGTGCCAGCAGCCTAGCGACAGGGTTTAACACCATATATTTT
>NA|NA|TRBV28|TRBJ2-1
CASSSTKYTDSPSSYNEQFF
TGTGCCAGCAGTTCAACCAAATACACTGACTCCCCCAGCTCCTACAATGAGCAGTTCTTC